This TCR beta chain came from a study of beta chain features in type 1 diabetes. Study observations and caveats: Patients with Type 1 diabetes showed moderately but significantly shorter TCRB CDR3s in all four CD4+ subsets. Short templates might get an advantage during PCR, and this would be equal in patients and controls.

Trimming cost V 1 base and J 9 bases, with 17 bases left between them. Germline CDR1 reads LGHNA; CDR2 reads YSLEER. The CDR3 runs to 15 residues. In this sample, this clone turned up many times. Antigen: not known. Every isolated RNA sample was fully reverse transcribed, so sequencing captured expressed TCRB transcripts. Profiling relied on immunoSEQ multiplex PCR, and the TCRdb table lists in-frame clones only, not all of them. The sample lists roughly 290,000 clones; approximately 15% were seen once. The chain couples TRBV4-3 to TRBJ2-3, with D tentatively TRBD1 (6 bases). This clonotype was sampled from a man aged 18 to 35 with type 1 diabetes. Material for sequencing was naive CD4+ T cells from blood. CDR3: CASSQGRGQTKTQYF. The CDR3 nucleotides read TGCGCCAGCAGCCAAGGTCGAGGACAGACCAAGACGCAGTATTTT.